The text below deals with one T cell receptor (beta chain). Its antigen is still unknown. Germline CDR1 is MNHNY and CDR2 is SVGAGI (reference sequence). V was pared by 6 bases and J by 6 bases, with 19 bases between. The CDR3 runs to 15 residues. Donors were healthy HIV-negative adults without recent acute infections or vaccinations. Only in-frame clones appear in the TCRdb table, and some are missing; sequencing was by immunoSEQ multiplex PCR. Here the sample spans about 680,000 clones, around 78% being singletons. This sample was included in a study of shared clonotypes between healthy human individuals. At the level of the study: Serving as donors were a couple of women and a few men, whose ages spanned 18 to 49.

Study-wide points: Clonotype sharing among donors was expected to depend on sequencing depth. Generally, naive subsets came out with larger estimated richness than memory subsets.

Sequenced input: memory CD4+ T cells sorted from blood. Subset meaning: CD45RA-negative fraction. The chain recombines TRBV6-6 with TRBJ2-3; D possibly corresponds to TRBD1 (6 bases). This clonotype was obtained from a woman aged 25 to 45 in good health. The CDR3 bases are TGTGCCAGCAGAAACCGACAGGTTGCTACGGATACGCAGTATTTT. This encodes CASRNRQVATDTQYF.